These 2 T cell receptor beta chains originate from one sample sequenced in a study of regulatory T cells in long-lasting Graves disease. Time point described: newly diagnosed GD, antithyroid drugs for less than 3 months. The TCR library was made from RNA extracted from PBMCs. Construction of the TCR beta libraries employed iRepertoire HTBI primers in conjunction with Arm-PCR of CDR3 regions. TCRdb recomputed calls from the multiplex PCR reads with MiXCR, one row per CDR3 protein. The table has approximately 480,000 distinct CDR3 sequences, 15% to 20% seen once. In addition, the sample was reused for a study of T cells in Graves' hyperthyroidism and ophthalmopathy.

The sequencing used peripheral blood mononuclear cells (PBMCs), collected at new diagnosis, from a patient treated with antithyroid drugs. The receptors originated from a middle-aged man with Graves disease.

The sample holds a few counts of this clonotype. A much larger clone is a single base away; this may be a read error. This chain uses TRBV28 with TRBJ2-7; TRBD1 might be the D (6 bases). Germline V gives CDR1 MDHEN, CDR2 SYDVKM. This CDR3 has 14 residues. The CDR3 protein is CASSLWDSPYEQCF. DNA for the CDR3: TGTGCCAGCAGTTTATGGGACAGCCCCTACGAGCAGTGCTTC. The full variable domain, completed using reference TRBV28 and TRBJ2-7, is DVKVTQSSRYLVKRTGEKVFLECVQDMDHENMFWYRQDPGLGLRLIYFSYDVKMKEKGDIPEGYSVSREKKERFSLILESASTNQTSMYLCASSLWDSPYEQCFGPGTRLTVT.

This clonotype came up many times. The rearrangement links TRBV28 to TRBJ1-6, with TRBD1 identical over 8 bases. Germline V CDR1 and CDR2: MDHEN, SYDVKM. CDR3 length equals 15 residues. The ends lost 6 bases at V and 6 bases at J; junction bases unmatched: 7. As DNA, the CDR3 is TGTGCCAGCAGCCTGACTACAGGGGGTAATTCACCCCTCCACTTT. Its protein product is CASSLTTGGNSPLHF.